This TCR beta chain was sequenced for a study of blood T cell repertoires in COVID-19. Clones were sequenced by immunoSEQ multiplex PCR, and TCRdb holds only the in-frame ones, with some missing. The table includes approximately 46,000 clones, approximately 85% detected once. Germline V lookup: CDR1 SGHAT, CDR2 FQNNGV. This CDR3 region has 17 residues. V lost 1 base to trimming and J lost 1 base; unmatched junction nucleotides: 8. This rearrangement joins TRBV11-2 to TRBJ2-3, with 7 bases identical to TRBD2. The sample comprised peripheral blood. The TCR comes from a human donor in a cohort sampled during active COVID-19. CDR3 loop: CASSLVGTTLGTDTQYF. CDR3 coding DNA: TGTGCCAGCAGCTTAGTAGGGACTACCCTGGGCACAGATACGCAGTATTTT.